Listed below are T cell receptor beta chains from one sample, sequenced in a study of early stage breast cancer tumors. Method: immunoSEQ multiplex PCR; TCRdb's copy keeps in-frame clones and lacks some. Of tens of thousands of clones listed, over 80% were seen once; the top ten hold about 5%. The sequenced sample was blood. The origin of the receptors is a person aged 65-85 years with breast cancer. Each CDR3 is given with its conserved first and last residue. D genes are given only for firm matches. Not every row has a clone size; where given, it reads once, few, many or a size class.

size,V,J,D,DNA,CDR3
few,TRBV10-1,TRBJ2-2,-,TGCGCCAGCGGGCGGACAGACACCGGGGAGCTGTTTTTT,CASGRTDTGELFF
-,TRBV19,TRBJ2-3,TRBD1,TGTGCCAGTAGTATGGACAGGGAGACAGATACGCAGTATTTT,CASSMDRETDTQYF
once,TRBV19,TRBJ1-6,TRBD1,TGTGCCAGCGGACAGGGATATTCACCCCTCCACTTT,CASGQGYSPLHF
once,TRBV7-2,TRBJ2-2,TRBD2,TGTGCCAGCAGCTCGGCGGGAGGGAGAACCGGGGAGCTGTTTTTT,CASSSAGGRTGELFF
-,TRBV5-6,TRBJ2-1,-,TGTGCCAGCAGCTTGGTTGCAGGCCGAACGTTGAATGAGCAGTTCTTC,CASSLVAGRTLNEQFF
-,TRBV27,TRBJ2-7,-,TGTGCCAGCAAGACTCGAAGCTCCTACGAGCAGTACTTC,CASKTRSSYEQYF
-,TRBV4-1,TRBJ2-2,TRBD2,TGCGCCAGCAGCCAATATTATAGCGGGGGGGCTAGGGCCGGGGAGCTGTTTTTT,CASSQYYSGGARAGELFF
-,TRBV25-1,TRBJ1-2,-,TGTGCCAGCAGTGAAGCAGGGGCCGATGGCTACACCTTC,CASSEAGADGYTF
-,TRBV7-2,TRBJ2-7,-,TGTGCCAGCAGCCGACGCGCGGAAGTCCCCTACGAGCAGTACTTC,CASSRRAEVPYEQYF
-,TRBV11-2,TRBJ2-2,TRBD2,TGTGCCAGCAGCGAGTTGGGAGGGAAGGCCGGGGAGCTGTTTTTT,CASSELGGKAGELFF
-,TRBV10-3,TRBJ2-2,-,TGTGCCATCATCCGCGGGGAGGGGGGCACCGGGGAGCTGTTTTTT,CAIIRGEGGTGELFF
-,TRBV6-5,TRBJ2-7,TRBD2,TGTGCCAGCAGTTACCTAGGACTAGCGGAATCCTACGAGCAGTACTTC,CASSYLGLAESYEQYF
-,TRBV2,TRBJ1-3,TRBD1,TGTGCCAGCAGCGGAAGGGGGCCTGAGGGAAACACCATATATTTT,CASSGRGPEGNTIYF
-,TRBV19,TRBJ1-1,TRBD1,TGTGCCAGTAGGGACAGGGGGGGAGCGGACGCTGAAGCTTTCTTT,CASRDRGGADAEAFF
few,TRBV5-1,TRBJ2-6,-,TGCGCCAGCAGCTTGGGCGTTCGATCTGGGGCCAACGTCCTGACTTTC,CASSLGVRSGANVLTF
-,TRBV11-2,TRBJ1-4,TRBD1,TGTGCCAGCAGCTTAGTCTATGACAGGGTGTGGGAAAAACTGTTTTTT,CASSLVYDRVWEKLFF
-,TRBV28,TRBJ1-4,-,TGTGCCAGCAGGGGGGGTTATAATGAAAAACTGTTTTTT,CASRGGYNEKLFF
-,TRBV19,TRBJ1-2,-,TGTGCCAGTAGTATAGGACAGGCCGCGTATGGCTACACCTTC,CASSIGQAAYGYTF
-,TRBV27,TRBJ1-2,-,TGTGCCAGCAGTTTATCGATAGGAGGGTACGGTGGCTACACCTTC,CASSLSIGGYGGYTF
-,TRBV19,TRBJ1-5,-,TGTGCCAGTAGTATCGGATGGGAGGTTCAGCCCCAGCATTTT,CASSIGWEVQPQHF
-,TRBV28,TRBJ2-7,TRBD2,TGTGCCAGCAGACCGGGACTAGCGGGAGCTAACGAGCAGTACTTC,CASRPGLAGANEQYF
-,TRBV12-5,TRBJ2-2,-,TGTGCTAGTGGTTTTCACAACAGGGTTCCCGGGGAGCTGTTTTTT,CASGFHNRVPGELFF
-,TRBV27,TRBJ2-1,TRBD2,TGTGCCAGCAGTCAACCATCGCTAGCGGGGATTTACAATGAGCAGTTCTTC,CASSQPSLAGIYNEQFF
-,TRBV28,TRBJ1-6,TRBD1,TGTGCCATCTTATTACCTGGACAGGTGAGTAATTCACCCCTCCACTTT,CAILLPGQVSNSPLHF
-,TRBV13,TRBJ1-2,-,TGTGCCAGCAGCTATCCTCAGGGTCCCTATGGCTACACCTTC,CASSYPQGPYGYTF
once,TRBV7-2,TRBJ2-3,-,TGTGCCAGCAGCTTAGGGGCGGGGGCTACCACAGATACGCAGTATTTT,CASSLGAGATTDTQYF
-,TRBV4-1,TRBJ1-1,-,TGCGCCAGCAGCCGAGGAGGGGCCCGGGGCCCTCTATCGAACACTGAAGCTTTCTTT,CASSRGGARGPLSNTEAFF